Detailed here is one T cell receptor (beta chain). What antigen it recognizes has not been identified. Per-nucleotide qualities are absent, and no much larger clonotype sits a single base away. The library relied on the immunoSEQ multiplex PCR assay. For the multiplex PCR, a mixture combining 60 forward primers for TCR Vbeta segments and 13 reverse primers for TCR Jbeta segments was used. The CDR3 region of rearranged TCR beta genes was amplified from genomic DNA by a multiplex PCR assay. Amplified TCR beta libraries were sequenced as 87-base-pair reads on the Illumina HiSeq System. From the authors' description of their analysis: A later analysis counted about 80 million unique TCR beta chains across the 690 or so repertoires, and some 12 million of these chains were shared by at least two donors. Raw reads were error-corrected and collapsed into unique sequences with a nearest-neighbor algorithm that merged closely related sequences to remove PCR and sequencing errors. Alignment of CDR3 sequences to IMGT reference sequences was used to assign V, D and J gene segments. For a sequence to be retained, at least a six-nucleotide match to both a V gene segment and a J gene segment was required. A rearrangement counted as productive if the CDR3 had no stop codons and remained in frame with V and J, and every other rearrangement counted as non-productive. Following IMGT convention, CDR3 was defined as the stretch from the second conserved V-encoded cysteine up to the conserved J-encoded phenylalanine. The earlier analysis of some 540 of the donors excluded any sequence lacking an unambiguous match to a single V gene segment. In an earlier analysis of roughly 500 of the donors, V segments were called functional above 56.7% productive rearrangements and were called segregating when the between-donor standard deviation exceeded 5%. A statistical classification framework was built to diagnose cytomegalovirus status from the catalog of TCR beta chain sequences. V and J gene assignment, in a later analysis, came from comparing TCR nucleotide sequences with IMGT/GENE-DB human TR gene sequences. Using the TCRdist pipeline, a later analysis assigned CDR3 sequences along with most-parsimonious VDJ recombination scenarios. A later analysis defined each TCR beta chain by its CDR3 amino acid sequence plus V-gene family, and excluded reads lacking a unique V-gene family. In a later analysis, fewer than 650 highly shared, low-generation-probability nucleotide sequences were removed to address suspected cross-contamination and a sequencing artifact. In a later analysis, a clonal expansion index was calculated for each public chain from normalized within-repertoire ranks of inferred template counts. In a later analysis, generation probabilities were computed using a VDJ recombination model fitted to out-of-frame rearrangements, and the results were checked against IGoR. In a later analysis, TCR-TCR, TCR-HLA and TCR-CMV co-occurrence was scored with hypergeometric tests, and a repertoire-size bias correction was applied to TCR pairs. A later analysis estimated false discovery rates by permuting HLA or CMV assignments 20 times. In a later analysis, co-occurring TCRs were grouped using DBSCAN, and TCRdist sequence similarity was added for clustering within HLA-allele-positive subsets. For co-occurrence clustering, repertoires with fewer than 30,000 or more than 120,000 public chains were excluded, along with roughly 5 repertoires with anomalous nucleotide sharing. The clones in this table, taken by TCRdb from immuneACCESS, are in-frame only. Not every clone is retained; where verified, under half of the shortfall comes from an unresolved V gene, and the cause of the rest is unknown. V, J and clone size were drawn from that table, and D and trimming were deduced from the DNA. The sample includes 49,000 or so clones, with about four fifths observed a single time. 2% to 2.5% of the sample comes from the top ten.

The cohort was made up of 650 to 700 healthy bone marrow donors. Cohort members were all nominally healthy when sampled, although unrecorded immune exposures were likely present. The donor tested CMV seropositive and was one of the 289 seropositive cohort members. Every donor gave a peripheral blood sample, and the peripheral blood mononuclear cells from that sample were used for TCR beta sequencing. Genomic DNA was extracted from the blood cell samples with the Qiagen DNeasy Blood Extraction Kit. This entry comes from a study of cytomegalovirus exposure and HLA in healthy donors (dated by TCRdb to about 2017). Background for the entire study: An earlier analysis of several hundred of the donors reported 250 to 350 Gb of sequence data and around 110 million unique TCR beta sequences obtained from some 200 million T cells. An early release covering about 600 HLA-typed donors comprised approximately 300 gigabases of sequencing data and around 80 million unique TCR sequences. Of the approximately 400 genotyped donors, 75% to 85% were placed in the genetic ancestry cluster associated with self-reported Caucasian donors. The study aimed to test whether signatures of past pathogen exposure could be identified by cataloging public T cell receptors. The study used immunosequencing to profile the T cell repertoires of hundreds of subjects and linked those repertoires to cytomegalovirus serostatus. A separate validation cohort of 90 to 150 different subjects was used in addition to the roughly 620-subject first cohort. The study combined high-throughput TCR immunosequencing, statistical association of individual TCRs with disease status, and machine learning to predict cytomegalovirus infection status. In a later analysis, previously published TCR beta repertoires from 666 donors were re-analyzed and high-resolution HLA genotyping was added so that TCR occurrence patterns could be studied. In the later analysis, no new phenotypic data were used to find candidate immune exposures; instead, reliance was placed on TCR beta sequences and their occurrence across donors. An earlier analysis of several hundred of the donors applied high-throughput TCR beta sequencing to assess whether each TCR beta V gene segment acted as functional or pseudogenic. Donor age, sex, ethnicity and CMV serostatus were compiled together with the repertoire data. Genome-wide SNP genotypes for about 65% of the 666 donors were used in a later genetic analysis, which treated that subset as a discovery cohort. All discovery cohort repertoires had been generated on a single sequencing platform. Both class I and class II loci were covered by HLA typing, at four-digit resolution. Typing coverage varied by locus: about 620-640 donors for A, B, C, DRB1 and DQB1; roughly 520 for DQA1; more than 600 for DPA1; some 470 for DPB1. Roughly 5 DR-DQ haplotypes were handled as single units for association and clustering, since linkage in the cohort was strong. Among about 360 genotyped donors of the cohort, an average of approximately 240,000 unique TCR beta nucleotide sequences were sequenced per donor, around a sixth of them non-productive.

Points the paper makes about the study in general: Because the 87-base-pair reads could not distinguish some IMGT-functional V segments, including TRBV6-2 and TRBV6-3, those segments were excluded. A further reported finding was that TCR beta sequences accurately predicted the HLA-A and HLA-B alleles for most subjects in the first cohort. The only immune exposure information available for the cohort was CMV serostatus. In a later analysis, over 15,000 TCR beta sequences were associated with specific HLA alleles at a false discovery rate of 0.05. In a later genetic analysis, fewer N-insertions in productive TCRs were reported among donors in an Asian-associated ancestry cluster than the roughly 700-donor mean. The classifier was reported to diagnose cytomegalovirus status with high specificity and sensitivity in both the original cohort and the validation cohort. Roughly uniform sequencing depth across donors was assumed in presence/absence analyses, although this assumption may not hold. In an earlier analysis of more than 450 of the donors, most TCR beta V segments were observed in productive rearrangements about 87% or about 30% of the time, broadly matching IMGT annotations. A total of 150 to 200 TCR beta chains were listed by the study as associated with cytomegalovirus. Across donors, most TCR sequences were observed very rarely, whereas some public TCRs were present in many individuals. In vitro tests confirmed that three of the cytomegalovirus-associated TCR beta chains recognize cytomegalovirus antigens. According to the authors, the approach could potentially be generalized to other disease states and immunological phenotypes. Compared with equally common non-associated chains, HLA-associated TCR beta chains in a later analysis were more clonally expanded and had lower generation probabilities. Most CMV-associated TCR beta chains appeared to be HLA-restricted in a later analysis, and the HLA associations seemed to be driven largely by CMV exposure. In a later analysis, the rate of TCR association differed among HLA loci, with DRB1 alleles having the most associated TCRs and HLA-C alleles having the fewest. Linkage disequilibrium might explain the correlated functional status among segregating V segments, but an unknown experimental factor could not be ruled out. In a later genetic analysis, a missense DCLRE1C variant was associated with V-gene and J-gene trimming of TCR beta chains, and the association was replicated in an independent cohort. According to a later analysis, parvovirus B19, influenza, CMV and Epstein-Barr virus appeared linked to several top co-occurrence clusters. A cluster of highly shared sequence variants was judged likely to be a technical artifact of the sequencing pipeline. Because counts were too low, around 18 rarely observed V segments, including chromosome 9 orphons, were left out of the earlier analysis of a few hundred of the donors. In this cohort, only TCR beta chains were sequenced, and detectable features were limited by the absence of alpha or paired-chain data. Assigning TCR associations to individual alleles was difficult when HLA alleles, especially DR and DQ, strongly co-occurred. HLA typing was unavailable for some donors at each locus, so association tests used only the typed subset.

Germline trimming amounts to 7 bases on V and 2 bases on J, with 4 as the count of junction bases outside the gene matches. The germline V gene supplies CDR1 WSHSY and CDR2 SAAADI. From cysteine to phenylalanine, the CDR3 is 13 amino acids long. The entry retains the CDR3 DNA only, 39 bases that are in frame from base 1. The receptor's source is a boy between 5 and 17 years old in good health and CMV-seropositive. This receptor chain uses TRBV10-2 and TRBJ1-2, with 7 middle bases fitting TRBD1. The specimen sequenced was PBMCs. The nucleotides are TGCGCCAGCATGGGACAGTTGAACTATGGCTACACCTTC. Translated, this is CASMGQLNYGYTF.